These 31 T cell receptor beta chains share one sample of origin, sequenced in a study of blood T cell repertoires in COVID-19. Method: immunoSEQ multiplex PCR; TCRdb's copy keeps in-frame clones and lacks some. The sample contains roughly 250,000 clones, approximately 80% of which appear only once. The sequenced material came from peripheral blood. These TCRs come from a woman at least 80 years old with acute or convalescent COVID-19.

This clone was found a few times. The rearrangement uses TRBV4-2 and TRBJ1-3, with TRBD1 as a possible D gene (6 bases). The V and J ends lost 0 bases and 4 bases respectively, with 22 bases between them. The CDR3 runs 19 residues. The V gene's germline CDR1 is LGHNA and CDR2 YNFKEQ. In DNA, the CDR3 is TGTGCCAGCAGCCAAGAGGTCCAGGGCAGGGGAGACTCCGGAAACACCATATATTTT. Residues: CASSQEVQGRGDSGNTIYF.

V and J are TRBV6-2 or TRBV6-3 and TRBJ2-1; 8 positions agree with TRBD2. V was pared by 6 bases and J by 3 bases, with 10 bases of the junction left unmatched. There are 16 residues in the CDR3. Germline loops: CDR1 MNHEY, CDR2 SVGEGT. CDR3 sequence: CASSPFRAGVYNEQFF. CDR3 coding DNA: TGTGCCAGCAGCCCTTTTAGAGCGGGGGTCTACAATGAGCAGTTCTTC.

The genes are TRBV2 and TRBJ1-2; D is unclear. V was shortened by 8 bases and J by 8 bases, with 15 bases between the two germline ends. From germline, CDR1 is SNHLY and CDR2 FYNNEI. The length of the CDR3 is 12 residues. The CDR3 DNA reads TGTGCCAGCTCTTCTTCGGGGAGGGGCTACACCTTC. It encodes CASSSSGRGYTF.

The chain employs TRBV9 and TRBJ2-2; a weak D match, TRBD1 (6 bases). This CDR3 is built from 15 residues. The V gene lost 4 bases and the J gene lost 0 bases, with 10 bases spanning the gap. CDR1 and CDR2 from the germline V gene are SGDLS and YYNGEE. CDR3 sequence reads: CASSPRGTNTGELFF. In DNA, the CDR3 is TGTGCCAGCAGCCCAAGGGGGACGAACACCGGGGAGCTGTTTTTT.

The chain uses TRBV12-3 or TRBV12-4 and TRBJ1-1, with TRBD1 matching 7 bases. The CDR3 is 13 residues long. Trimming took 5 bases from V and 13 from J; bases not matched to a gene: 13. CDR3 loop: CASSLSMGQTNFF. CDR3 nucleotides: TGTGCCAGCAGTCTCTCGATGGGACAGACCAATTTCTTT.

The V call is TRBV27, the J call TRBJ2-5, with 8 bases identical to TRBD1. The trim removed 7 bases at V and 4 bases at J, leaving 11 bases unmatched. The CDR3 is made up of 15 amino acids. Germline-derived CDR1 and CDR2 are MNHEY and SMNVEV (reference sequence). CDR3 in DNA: TGTGCCAGCACCGCATCAGGGGGCGCGGGAGAGACCCAGTACTTC. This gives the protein CASTASGGAGETQYF.

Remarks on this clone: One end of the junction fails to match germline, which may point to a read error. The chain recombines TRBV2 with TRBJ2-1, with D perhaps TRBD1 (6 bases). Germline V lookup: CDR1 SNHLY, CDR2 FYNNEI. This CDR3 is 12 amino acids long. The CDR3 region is CASTVRTAERFF. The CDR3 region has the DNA TGTGCCAGCACTGTCCGGACAGCCGAGCGGTTCTTC. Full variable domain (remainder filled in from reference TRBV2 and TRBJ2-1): EPEVTQTPSHQVTQMGQEVILRCVPISNHLYFYWYRQILGQKVEFLVSFYNNEISEKSEIFDDQFSVERPDGSNFTLKIRSTKLEDSAMYFCASTVRTAERFFGPGTRLTVL.

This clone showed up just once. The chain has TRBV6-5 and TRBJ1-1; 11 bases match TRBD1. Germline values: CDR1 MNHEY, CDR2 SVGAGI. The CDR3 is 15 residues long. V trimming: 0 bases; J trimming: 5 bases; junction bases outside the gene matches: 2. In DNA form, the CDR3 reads TGTGCCAGCAGTTACTCGGGACAGGGGGGGACTGAAGCTTTCTTT. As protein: CASSYSGQGGTEAFF.

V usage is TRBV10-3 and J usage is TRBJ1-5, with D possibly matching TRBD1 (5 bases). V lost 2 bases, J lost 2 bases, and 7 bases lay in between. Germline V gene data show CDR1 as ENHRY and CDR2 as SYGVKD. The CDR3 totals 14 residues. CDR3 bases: TGTGCCATCAGTGAGCGGGGGGGCAATCAGCCCCAGCATTTT. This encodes CAISERGGNQPQHF.

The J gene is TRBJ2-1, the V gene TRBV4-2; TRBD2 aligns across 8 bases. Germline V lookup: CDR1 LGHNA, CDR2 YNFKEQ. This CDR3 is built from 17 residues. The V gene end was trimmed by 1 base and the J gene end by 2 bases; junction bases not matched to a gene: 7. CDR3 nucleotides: TGTGCCAGCAGCCAAGTTTCCGAGCGGGGGACCTACAATGAGCAGTTCTTC. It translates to CASSQVSERGTYNEQFF.

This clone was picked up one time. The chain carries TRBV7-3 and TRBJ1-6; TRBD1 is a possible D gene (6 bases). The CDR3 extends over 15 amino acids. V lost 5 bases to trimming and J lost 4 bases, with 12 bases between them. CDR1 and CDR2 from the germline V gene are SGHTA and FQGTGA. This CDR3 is CASSRGTTYNSPLHF. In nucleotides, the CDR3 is TGTGCCAGCAGCCGTGGGACAACTTATAATTCACCCCTCCACTTT.

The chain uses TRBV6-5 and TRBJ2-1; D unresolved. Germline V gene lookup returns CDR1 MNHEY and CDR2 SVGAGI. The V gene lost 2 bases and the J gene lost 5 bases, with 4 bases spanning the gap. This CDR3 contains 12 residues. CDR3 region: CASSYGHNEQFF. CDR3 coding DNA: TGTGCCAGCAGTTACGGCCACAATGAGCAGTTCTTC.

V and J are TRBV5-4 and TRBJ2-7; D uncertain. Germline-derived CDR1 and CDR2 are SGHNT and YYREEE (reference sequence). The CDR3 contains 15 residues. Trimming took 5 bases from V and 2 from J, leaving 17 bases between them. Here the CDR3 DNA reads TGTGCCAGCAGACGAAGTGCCGGCGGAACCTACGAGCAGTACTTC. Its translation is CASRRSAGGTYEQYF.

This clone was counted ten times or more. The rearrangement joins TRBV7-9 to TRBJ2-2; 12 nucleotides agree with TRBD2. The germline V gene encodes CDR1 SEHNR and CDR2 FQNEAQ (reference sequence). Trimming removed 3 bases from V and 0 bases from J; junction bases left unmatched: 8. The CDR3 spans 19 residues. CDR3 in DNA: TGTGCCAGCAGCTTCACCTCTAGCGGGAGGGGCACGAACACCGGGGAGCTGTTTTTT. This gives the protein CASSFTSSGRGTNTGELFF.

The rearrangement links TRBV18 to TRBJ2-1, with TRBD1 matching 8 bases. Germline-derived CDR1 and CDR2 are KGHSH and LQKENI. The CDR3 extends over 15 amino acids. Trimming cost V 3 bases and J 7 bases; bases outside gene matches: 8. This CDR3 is CASSPQGAGTNEQFF. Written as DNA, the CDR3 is TGTGCCAGCTCACCTCAGGGGGCAGGGACGAATGAGCAGTTCTTC.

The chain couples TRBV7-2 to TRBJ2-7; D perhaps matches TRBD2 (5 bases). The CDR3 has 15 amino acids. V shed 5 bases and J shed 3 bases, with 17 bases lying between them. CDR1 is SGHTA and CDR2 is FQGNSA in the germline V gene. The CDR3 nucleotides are TGTGCCAGCAGCCGCCTCCCGGGATTCAACTACGAGCAGTACTTC. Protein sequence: CASSRLPGFNYEQYF.

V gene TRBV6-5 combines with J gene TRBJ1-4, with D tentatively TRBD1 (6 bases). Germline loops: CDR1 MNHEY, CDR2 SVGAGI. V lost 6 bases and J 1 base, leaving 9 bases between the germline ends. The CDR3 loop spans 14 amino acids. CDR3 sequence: CASRKQGTNEKLFF. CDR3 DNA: TGTGCCAGCAGAAAACAGGGAACTAATGAAAAACTGTTTTTT.

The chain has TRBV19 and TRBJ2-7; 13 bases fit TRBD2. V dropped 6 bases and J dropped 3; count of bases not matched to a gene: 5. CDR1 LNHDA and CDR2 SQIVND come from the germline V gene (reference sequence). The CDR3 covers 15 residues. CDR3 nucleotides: TGTGCCAGTAGCCGACTAGCGGGGGGACTCTACGAGCAGTACTTC. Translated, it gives CASSRLAGGLYEQYF.

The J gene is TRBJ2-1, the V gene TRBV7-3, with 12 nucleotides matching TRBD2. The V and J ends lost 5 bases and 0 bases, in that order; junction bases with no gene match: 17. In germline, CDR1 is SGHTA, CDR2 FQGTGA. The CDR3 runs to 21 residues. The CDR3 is CASSPKLRTSGTLSSYNEQFF. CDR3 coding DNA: TGTGCCAGCAGCCCAAAGCTGAGGACTAGCGGGACCTTGAGCTCCTACAATGAGCAGTTCTTC.

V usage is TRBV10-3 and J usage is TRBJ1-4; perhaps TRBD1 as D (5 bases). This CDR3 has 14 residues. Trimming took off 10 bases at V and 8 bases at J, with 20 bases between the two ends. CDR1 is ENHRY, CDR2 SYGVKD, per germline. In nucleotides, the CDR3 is TGTGCCACCGCCCCGGGACGGACTATAGAAAAACTGTTTTTT. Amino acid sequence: CATAPGRTIEKLFF.

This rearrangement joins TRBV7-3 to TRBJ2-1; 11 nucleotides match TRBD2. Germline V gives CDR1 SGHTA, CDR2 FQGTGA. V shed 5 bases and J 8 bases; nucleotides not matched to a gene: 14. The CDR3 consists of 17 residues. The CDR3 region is CASSPRLAGSRLHEQFF. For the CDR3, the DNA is TGTGCCAGCAGCCCAAGACTAGCGGGGTCCCGTCTCCATGAGCAGTTCTTC.

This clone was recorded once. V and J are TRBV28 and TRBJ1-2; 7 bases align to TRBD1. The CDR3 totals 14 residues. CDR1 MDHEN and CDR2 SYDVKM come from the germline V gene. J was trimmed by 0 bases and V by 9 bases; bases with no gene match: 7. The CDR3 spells CASATGTANYGYTF. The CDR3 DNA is TGTGCCAGTGCCACAGGGACAGCTAACTATGGCTACACCTTC.

This CDR3 is CASSHGTAGDTGELFF. As DNA, the CDR3 is TGCGCCAGCAGCCACGGGACAGCCGGGGACACCGGGGAGCTGTTTTTT. This sequence joins TRBV5-1 and TRBJ2-2, with 7 nucleotides matching TRBD1. The CDR3 is made up of 16 amino acids. Unmatched junction bases numbered 9, after V lost 4 bases and J lost 3 bases. Germline V lookup: CDR1 SGHRS, CDR2 YFSETQ. Filled out from reference TRBV5-1 and TRBJ2-2, the complete variable domain reads KAGVTQTPRYLIKTRGQQVTLSCSPISGHRSVSWYQQTPGQGLQFLFEYFSETQRNKGNFPGRFSGRQFSNSRSEMNVSTLELGDSALYLCASSHGTAGDTGELFFGEGSRLTVL.

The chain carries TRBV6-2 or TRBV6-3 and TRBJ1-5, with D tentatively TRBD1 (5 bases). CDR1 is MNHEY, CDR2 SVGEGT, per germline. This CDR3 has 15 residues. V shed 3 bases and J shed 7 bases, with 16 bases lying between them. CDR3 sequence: CASSYMGGLGQPQHF. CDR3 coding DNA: TGTGCCAGCAGTTATATGGGGGGGTTGGGACAGCCCCAGCATTTT.

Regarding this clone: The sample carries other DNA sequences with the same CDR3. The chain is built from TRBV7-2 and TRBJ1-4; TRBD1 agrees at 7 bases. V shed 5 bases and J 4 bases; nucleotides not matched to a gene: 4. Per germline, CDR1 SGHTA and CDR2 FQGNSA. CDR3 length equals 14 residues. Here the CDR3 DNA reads TGTGCCAGCAGCCCAGGGGGACGTAATGAAAAACTGTTTTTT. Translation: CASSPGGRNEKLFF.

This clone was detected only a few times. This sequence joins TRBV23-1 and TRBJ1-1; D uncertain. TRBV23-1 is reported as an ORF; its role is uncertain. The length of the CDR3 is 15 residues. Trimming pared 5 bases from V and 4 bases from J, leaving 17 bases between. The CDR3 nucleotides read TGCGCCAGCAGTTTCCTCAACAGACGTCCCACTGAAGCTTTCTTT. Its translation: CASSFLNRRPTEAFF.

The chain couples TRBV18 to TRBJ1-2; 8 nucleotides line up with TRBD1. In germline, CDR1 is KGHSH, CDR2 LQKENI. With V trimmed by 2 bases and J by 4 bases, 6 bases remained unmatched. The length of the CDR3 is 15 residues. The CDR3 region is CASSPGFTGGYGYTF. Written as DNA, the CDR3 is TGTGCCAGCTCACCAGGATTCACAGGGGGCTATGGCTACACCTTC. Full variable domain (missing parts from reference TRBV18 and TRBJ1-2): NAGVMQNPRHLVRRRGQEARLRCSPMKGHSHVYWYRQLPEEGLKFMVYLQKENIIDESGMPKERFSAEFPKEGPSILRIQQVVRGDSAAYFCASSPGFTGGYGYTFGSGTRLTVV.

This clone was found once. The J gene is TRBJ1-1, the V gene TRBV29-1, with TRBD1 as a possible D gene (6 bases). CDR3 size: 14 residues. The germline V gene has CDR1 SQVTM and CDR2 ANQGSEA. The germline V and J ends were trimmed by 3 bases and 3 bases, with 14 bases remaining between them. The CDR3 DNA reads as TGCAGCGTTGATAATGTTGGGGGCGACACTGAAGCTTTCTTT. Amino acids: CSVDNVGGDTEAFF. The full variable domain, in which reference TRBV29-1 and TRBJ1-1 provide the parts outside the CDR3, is SAVISQKPSRDICQRGTSLTIQCQVDSQVTMMFWYRQQPGQSLTLIATANQGSEATYESGFVIDKFPISRPNLTFSTLTVSNMSPEDSSIYLCSVDNVGGDTEAFFGQGTRLTVV.

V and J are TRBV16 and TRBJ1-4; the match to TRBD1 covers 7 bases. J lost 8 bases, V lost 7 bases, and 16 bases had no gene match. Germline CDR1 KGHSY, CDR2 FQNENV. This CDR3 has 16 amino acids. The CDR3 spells CASTQPRRQGDEKLFF. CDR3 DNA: TGTGCCAGCACCCAGCCCCGAAGACAGGGCGACGAAAAACTGTTTTTT.

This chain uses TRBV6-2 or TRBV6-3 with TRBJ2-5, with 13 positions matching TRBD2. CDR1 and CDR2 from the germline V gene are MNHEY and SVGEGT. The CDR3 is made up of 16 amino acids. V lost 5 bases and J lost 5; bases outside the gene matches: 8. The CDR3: CASSTRTSGSYETQYF. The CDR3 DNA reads TGTGCCAGCAGTACCAGGACTAGCGGGAGTTATGAGACCCAGTACTTC.

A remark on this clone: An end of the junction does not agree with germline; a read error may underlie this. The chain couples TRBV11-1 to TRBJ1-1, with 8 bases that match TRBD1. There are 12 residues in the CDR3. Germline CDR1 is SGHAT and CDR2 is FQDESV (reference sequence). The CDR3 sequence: CASSSDRGETFF. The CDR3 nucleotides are TGTGCCAGCAGCTCCGACAGGGGTGAAACTTTCTTT.